This T cell receptor beta chain was recorded in a study of cytomegalovirus exposure and HLA in healthy donors. Broader study findings: TCR beta chains numbering roughly 150 were designated cytomegalovirus-associated. Analysis performed later found about 18,000 TCR beta sequences associated with HLA alleles at 0.05 false discovery rate. Researchers reported from a later analysis that most CMV-associated TCR beta chains appeared HLA-restricted.

V lost 0 bases and J lost 1, with 7 bases in between. This CDR3 comprises 14 residues. Germline CDR1 and CDR2: SGHRS and YFSETQ. Points on this clone: Antigen specificity is unknown. Other nucleotide sequences in the sample specify the same CDR3.

Use of 60 Vbeta and 13 Jbeta primers characterized the PCR. The assay was immunoSEQ multiplex PCR, and TCRdb's table has in-frame clones only and misses some. The profile covers 160,000 or so clones, with roughly four fifths appearing a single time and about 4% taken by the ten largest. The receptor's source is a man in his fifties in good health and CMV-seropositive. Specimen: PBMCs. The rearrangement links TRBV5-1 to TRBJ2-5, with D possibly being TRBD1 (6 bases). The CDR3 loop reads CASSLGTVQETQYF. The CDR3 nucleotides are TGCGCCAGCAGCTTGGGGACAGTCCAAGAGACCCAGTACTTC.